This T cell receptor (beta chain) was sequenced in a study of blood T cell repertoires in COVID-19. Study overall: There were acute and convalescent COVID-19 samples, and they came from the United States, Italy and Spain. Sources were T cells, B-cell-depleted T cells, or PBMCs; the material itself was cDNA or gDNA.

Per the authors' pipeline: The assay estimated nucleated cells by amplifying reference gene primers. Profiling relied on immunoSEQ multiplex PCR, and the TCRdb table lists in-frame clones only, not all of them. That table furnishes V, J and clone size, whereas the DNA furnished D and trimming. Here the sample spans 200,000 to 250,000 clones, 82% being singletons. Germline V lookup: CDR1 SGHVS, CDR2 FQNEAQ. This CDR3 spans 18 amino acids. Deletions cut 3 bases from V and 4 bases from J, with 22 bases between. The TCR originated in a woman aged 70-85 years with COVID-19, enrolled during active disease. Source material: peripheral blood. V is TRBV7-8 and J is TRBJ1-5; D gene ambiguous. The CDR3 reads CASSFFPRNGIGNQPQHF. CDR3 sequence (DNA): TGTGCCAGCAGCTTTTTTCCCAGGAACGGGATTGGGAATCAGCCCCAGCATTTT.